These T cell receptor beta chains were read from a single sample in a study of lymphopenia after photon versus proton radiotherapy. Measured with immunoSEQ multiplex PCR; TCRdb has only the in-frame clones, and not every one. This repertoire shows tens of thousands of clones, roughly 87% found once; its top ten account for 9.5% to 15%. The sample consisted of peripheral blood, taken from a patient treated with proton-based radiotherapy. The receptors come from an elderly man with esophageal cancer. The CDR3 runs from the conserved cysteine through the conserved F or W. D genes are given only for firm matches. The size entry is marked missing in some rows and otherwise reads once, few, many or a size class.

j_call	d_call	clone_size	v_call	cdr3_aa	cdr3_nt
TRBJ1-1	-	-	TRBV10-3	CAIQTHTNTEAFF	TGTGCCATCCAGACACATACGAACACTGAAGCTTTCTTT
TRBJ2-7	-	-	TRBV4-1	CASSQDPPSSYEQYF	TGCGCCAGCAGCCAAGATCCCCCAAGCTCCTACGAGCAGTACTTC
TRBJ2-1	TRBD2	-	TRBV27	CASSSLWLAGDNEQFF	TGTGCCAGCAGTTCCCTCTGGCTAGCGGGGGACAATGAGCAGTTCTTC
TRBJ2-5	-	-	TRBV15	CATSVEETQYF	TGTGCCACCAGCGTAGAAGAGACCCAGTACTTC
TRBJ2-7	-	-	TRBV5-1	CASSLGVGSSYEQYF	TGCGCCAGCAGCTTGGGGGTCGGATCCTCCTACGAGCAGTACTTC
TRBJ2-7	TRBD1	few	TRBV2	CASSVGQGPLGEQYF	TGTGCCAGCAGTGTGGGACAGGGGCCACTGGGCGAGCAGTACTTC
TRBJ2-7	-	-	TRBV27	CASSLGLSYEQYF	TGTGCCAGCAGTTTAGGATTATCCTACGAGCAGTACTTC
TRBJ1-1	-	-	TRBV19	CASTLRTMNTEAFF	TGTGCCAGTACCCTAAGGACCATGAACACTGAAGCTTTCTTT
TRBJ2-2	TRBD1	-	TRBV19	CASSPQGATGELFF	TGTGCCAGTAGTCCCCAGGGGGCAACCGGGGAGCTGTTTTTT
TRBJ2-1	-	-	TRBV4-1	CASSQVLRQGTYNEQFF	TGCGCCAGCAGCCAAGTTTTGAGGCAGGGGACCTACAATGAGCAGTTCTTC
TRBJ1-1	-	once	TRBV7-9	CASSFGASTEAFF	TGTGCCAGCAGCTTTGGTGCCTCCACTGAAGCTTTCTTT
TRBJ2-3	-	-	TRBV2	CASSWTTDTQYF	TGTGCCAGCAGCTGGACCACAGATACGCAGTATTTT
TRBJ2-7	TRBD1	-	TRBV6-5	CASSYTRQGTYEQYF	TGTGCCAGCAGTTACACTAGACAGGGTACTTACGAGCAGTACTTC
TRBJ1-2	-	-	TRBV5-1	CASSYKGAQGPTYGYTF	TGCGCCAGCAGTTACAAAGGGGCGCAGGGGCCTACCTATGGCTACACCTTC
TRBJ2-3	-	once	TRBV4-3	CASSQASGGTDTQYF	TGCGCCAGCAGCCAAGCGAGCGGTGGCACAGATACGCAGTATTTT
TRBJ1-1	-	-	TRBV27	CASSWGVGGGTEAFF	TGTGCCAGCAGTTGGGGTGTAGGGGGTGGCACTGAAGCTTTCTTT